These 9 T cell receptor beta chains share one sample of origin, sequenced in a study of tumor-infiltrating lymphocytes in primary liver carcinoma. With 500 ng total RNA as template and a constant-region primer, TCR beta cDNA was made. What produced the TCR beta libraries was three nested multiplex PCR rounds using slightly modified ARM-PCR. A C-beta reverse primer and TRBV1-TRBV30 forward primers served in each of the first two PCR rounds, at about 10 cycles apiece. Each CDR3 protein gets one entry after TCRdb re-called the multiplex PCR reads with MiXCR. The sample contains 180,000 or so distinct CDR3 sequences, about 60% of which appear only once. The researchers obtained blood RNA from unsorted whole blood and also extracted germline DNA. Material for sequencing was peripheral blood. These receptors originate from a man aged 40-49 years with primary liver carcinoma and hepatitis B virus infection.

Comment on this clonotype: An end of the junction does not agree with germline; a read error may underlie this. The chain employs TRBV11-2 and TRBJ2-7, with 10 bases that match TRBD2. Germline values: CDR1 SGHAT, CDR2 FQNNGV. This CDR3 contains 17 residues. CDR3 sequence: CASSPMGASGSSYEKCF. The CDR3 nucleotides are TGTGCCAGCAGCCCCATGGGGGCTAGCGGGAGTTCCTACGAGAAGTGCTTC.

A word on this clonotype: A much larger clone lies one base from this, so it may be a read error. J is TRBJ2-2 and V is TRBV6-1; D is unclear. This CDR3 spans 14 amino acids. Germline CDR1 is MNHNS and CDR2 is SASEGT. CDR3 coding DNA: TGTGCCAACAGTGAAGCGCAGAACACCGGGGAGCTGTTTTTT. Translation: CANSEAQNTGELFF.

The chain has TRBV5-1 and TRBJ2-7, with 8 bases aligning to TRBD1. Germline values: CDR1 SGHRS, CDR2 YFSETQ. Trimming took 0 bases from V and 5 from J; bases not matched to a gene: 4. The CDR3 sequence is 14 residues long. The CDR3 bases are TGCGCCAGCAGCTTGGAACAGGGGGACCACGAGCAGTACTTC. Residues: CASSLEQGDHEQYF. Full variable domain (rest looked up from reference TRBV5-1 and TRBJ2-7): KAGVTQTPRYLIKTRGQQVTLSCSPISGHRSVSWYQQTPGQGLQFLFEYFSETQRNKGNFPGRFSGRQFSNSRSEMNVSTLELGDSALYLCASSLEQGDHEQYFGPGTRLTVT.

Comment on this clonotype: It may be a read error: a sequence one base away is much more abundant. The chain combines TRBV12-3 or TRBV12-4 with TRBJ2-1; a weak D match, TRBD1 (5 bases). The CDR3 has 11 residues. The V end lost 6 bases, the J end lost 9 bases, and 9 bases lay between the germline ends. Written as DNA, the CDR3 is TGTGCCAGCAGAGGGGCACGTGAGCAGTTCTTC. Translating gives CASRGAREQFF.

With regard to this clonotype: A read error may account for a junction end that differs from germline. The chain has TRBV11-2 and TRBJ2-4, with D perhaps given as TRBD1 or TRBD2 (5 bases each). This CDR3 is 18 amino acids long. The germline V gene encodes CDR1 SGHAT and CDR2 FQNNGV. CDR3 nucleotides: TGTGTCAGCAGCTTCGAGGGGCTGGGGAATTTAGCCAAAAACATTCAGTACTTC. This encodes CVSSFEGLGNLAKNIQYF. Full variable domain (rest looked up from reference TRBV11-2 and TRBJ2-4): EAGVAQSPRYKIIEKRQSVAFWCNPISGHATLYWYQQILGQGPKLLIQFQNNGVVDDSQLPKDRFSAERLKGVDSTLKIQPAKLEDSAVYLCVSSFEGLGNLAKNIQYFGAGTRLSVL.

In regard to this clonotype: Germline is not matched at one junction end, which may reflect a read error. The rearrangement uses TRBV11-2 and TRBJ2-7, with no clear D. There are 12 residues in the CDR3. CDR1 and CDR2 from the germline V gene are SGHAT and FQNNGV. The CDR3 DNA reads as TGTGCCAACAGCGTACCAGGCTACGAGCAGTACTTC. Its protein is CANSVPGYEQYF.

In the case of this clonotype: One end of the junction varies from germline; a read error may be responsible. The chain carries TRBV5-4 and TRBJ2-7; 10 positions agree with TRBD2. The CDR3 is made up of 14 amino acids. Looked up from germline, CDR1 is SGHNT and CDR2 is YYREEE (reference sequence). CDR3 nucleotide sequence: TGTGCCAGCAACTTGGTAGCGGGAGGCGGCGAGCAGTACTTC. Amino acids: CASNLVAGGGEQYF.

The chain has TRBV5-1 and TRBJ2-7; 11 nucleotides align to TRBD2. CDR1 is SGHRS and CDR2 is YFSETQ in the germline V gene. The CDR3 length is 16 residues. V lost 4 bases and J lost 4; bases outside the gene matches: 10. CDR3 DNA sequence: TGCGCCAGCAGCGTAACCTCTCTAGCGGGAGGTTACGAGCAGTACTTC. This gives the protein CASSVTSLAGGYEQYF.

The chain employs TRBV7-9 and TRBJ2-5, with D possibly matching TRBD2 (5 bases). CDR3 length: 15 residues. The germline gives CDR1 SEHNR, CDR2 FQNEAQ (reference sequence). V lost 1 base and J 1 base, leaving 10 bases between the germline ends. This CDR3 reads CASSLVKSGQETQYF. The CDR3 DNA reads TGTGCCAGCAGCTTAGTCAAGAGCGGCCAAGAGACCCAGTACTTC.